The clone carrying this T cell receptor beta chain was recorded a few times. Its matching antigen is unknown. Both TRBC1 and TRBC2 were covered by a beta constant-region primer of two equimolar oligonucleotides. Ligated cDNA was amplified by four rounds of PCR with nested alpha and beta constant-region primers and SP2. TCRdb recomputed calls from the UMI-ligation and nested PCR reads with MiXCR, one row per CDR3 protein. The profile shows 120,000 to 150,000 distinct CDR3 sequences, about 23% of them singletons. These data originate in a study of naive and memory T cell subsets. Study-level results: Possibly reflecting memory cells re-expressing CD45RA, a few larger clonotypes occurred in naive repertoires, especially CD8.

This CDR3 contains 15 residues. Germline V lookup: CDR1 MGHRA, CDR2 YSYEKL. The V gene end was trimmed by 2 bases and the J gene end by 3 bases; junction bases not matched to a gene: 3. This chain joins TRBV4-1 and TRBJ2-2, with 7 bases fitting TRBD1. The receptor was derived from a human donor in good health. Sequencing was performed on naive CD4+ T cells from blood. CDR3 region: CASSQRTGYTGELFF. DNA of the CDR3: TGCGCCAGCAGCCAACGGACAGGCTACACCGGGGAGCTGTTTTTT.